This T cell receptor (beta chain) was found in a study of blood T cell repertoires in COVID-19. About the study: Samples representing acute and convalescent COVID-19 were sourced from the United States, Italy and Spain.

V dropped 0 bases and J dropped 0 bases, with 6 bases sitting between them. CDR1 is MNHEY and CDR2 is SVGAGI in the germline V gene. This CDR3 contains 15 residues. Exposed participants came across a COVID-19 case within 2 weeks before study entry. This clone was counted once. Other DNA sequences in this sample translate to the same CDR3. Original analysis: Scientists estimated how many nucleated cells there were by amplifying reference gene primers. Using immunoSEQ multiplex PCR, the repertoire was profiled, and TCRdb retains in-frame clones only, with some absent. That table is the source of V, J and clone size, and D and trimming were worked out from the DNA. This repertoire shows about 180,000 clones, approximately 80% found once; its top ten account for 13% to 15%.

The clonotype was recovered from a man in his sixties who had been exposed to COVID-19. The V gene is TRBV6-5, the J gene TRBJ1-3, with D hard to call. Material for sequencing was PBMCs or T cells enriched from blood (not recorded which). As DNA, the CDR3 is TGTGCCAGCAGTTACTCCGGTTCCTCTGGAAACACCATATATTTT. Translated, it gives CASSYSGSSGNTIYF.